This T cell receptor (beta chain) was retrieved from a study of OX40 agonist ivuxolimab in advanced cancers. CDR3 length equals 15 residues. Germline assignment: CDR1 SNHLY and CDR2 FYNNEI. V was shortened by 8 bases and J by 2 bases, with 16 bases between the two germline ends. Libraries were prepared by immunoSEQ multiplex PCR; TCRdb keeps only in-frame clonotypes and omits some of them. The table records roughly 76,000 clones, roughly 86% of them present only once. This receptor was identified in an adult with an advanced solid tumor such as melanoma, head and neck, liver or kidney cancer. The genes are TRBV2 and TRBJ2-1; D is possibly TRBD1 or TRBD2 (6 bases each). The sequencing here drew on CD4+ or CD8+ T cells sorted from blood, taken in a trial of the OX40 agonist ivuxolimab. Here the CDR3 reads CASLSEGEAYNEQFF. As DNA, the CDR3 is TGTGCCAGCCTGAGCGAGGGGGAGGCCTACAATGAGCAGTTCTTC.